The 9 T cell receptor beta chains below were found in one sample sequenced in a study of T cells expressing NK-cell markers. From the 5' RACE reads, TCRdb lists one entry per CDR3 protein and no DNA. Here the sample table reports about 370,000 distinct CDR3 sequences. The sequenced sample was blood T cells: a sorted CD56 or NKG2C T cell subset, CD4+ or CD8+ T cells, or bulk PBMC T cells (not recorded which). All receptors derive from a woman in her forties or fifties in good health.

J is TRBJ2-2 and V is TRBV9; TCRdb reports TRBD1, a call that lacks DNA to check it against. The CDR3 consists of 15 residues. The germline CDR1 and CDR2 sequences are SGDLS and YYNGEE. This CDR3 is CASSAHPSGTGELFF.

This chain joins TRBV12-5 and TRBJ2-3; TCRdb lists TRBD1, though no DNA is available to test this call. Looked up from germline, CDR1 is LGHNT and CDR2 is FRNRAP. The CDR3 length is 16 residues. The CDR3 sequence is CASGSTAGPPPDTQYF.

The V and J genes are TRBV10-2 and TRBJ1-5. Germline assignment: CDR1 WSHSY and CDR2 SAAADI. The CDR3 totals 14 residues. The CDR3 here is CASSGRRGNQPQHF.

V is TRBV5-1 and J is TRBJ2-1; TCRdb indicates TRBD2, and absent DNA this call remains unverified. Germline-derived CDR1 and CDR2 are SGHRS and YFSETQ. The length of the CDR3 is 14 residues. CDR3 loop: CASGSPAGVNEQFF.

This rearrangement joins TRBV24-1 to TRBJ2-1; TCRdb's assignment of TRBD2 cannot be checked, as there is no DNA. The V gene's germline CDR1 is KGHDR and CDR2 SFDVKD. The CDR3 totals 17 residues. The CDR3 loop reads CATSDTTGGQGSNEQFF.

The CDR3 sequence: CASSNLPLAGVTGELFF. The rearrangement joins TRBV7-7 to TRBJ2-2; TCRdb's D call, TRBD2, is unchecked because there is no DNA. CDR1 and CDR2 from the germline V gene are SSHAT and FNYEAQ (reference sequence). The CDR3 runs to 17 residues.

The V gene is TRBV13, the J gene TRBJ2-3; TCRdb reports TRBD2, a call that lacks DNA to check it against. In germline, CDR1 is PRHDT, CDR2 FYEKMQ (reference sequence). This CDR3 region has 21 residues. The CDR3 region is CASSLGTGRLAGVSSTDTQYF.

V is TRBV24-1 and J is TRBJ2-5; TCRdb returns TRBD2, unconfirmable since there is no DNA. This CDR3 has 17 residues. Germline-derived CDR1 and CDR2 are KGHDR and SFDVKD. CDR3 amino acids: CATSDTLVAGGVETQYF.

This chain links TRBV5-1 with TRBJ1-1; TCRdb outputs TRBD1, but without DNA this stays unchecked. Germline V gene data show CDR1 as SGHRS and CDR2 as YFSETQ. This CDR3 has 14 amino acids. The CDR3 is CASSLDERGTEAFF.